This T cell receptor (beta chain) was documented in a study of CD8 T cells in Susac syndrome. Random-hexamer reverse transcription was applied to roughly 0.45 to 1 ug RNA. The authors amplified TCR beta CDR3 across 54 Vbeta and 13 Jbeta using immunoSEQ multiplex PCR. Each CDR3 protein gets one entry after TCRdb re-called the immunoSEQ multiplex PCR reads with MiXCR. The sample lists a few hundred thousand distinct CDR3 sequences; 85% to 95% were seen once. The CDR3 contains 15 residues. Trimming removed 5 bases from V and 5 bases from J, with 16 bases in between. Germline V gene sequence: CDR1 SEHNR, CDR2 FQNEAQ (reference sequence). The T cells that were sequenced for TCR beta were CD8+ and CD4+ cells from blood. FACS enriched CD8+ TEMRA cells, while bulk CD8+ and CD4+ were negatively isolated.

The TCR originated in a human donor with multiple sclerosis. This sequence joins TRBV7-9 and TRBJ2-1; no clear D gene. Input material: CD4+ T cells from PBMCs. Here the CDR3 DNA reads TGTGCCAGCAGCGAGAGGACCTTGGCCGACAATGAGCAGTTCTTC. The encoded protein is CASSERTLADNEQFF.